This T cell receptor (beta chain) was retrieved from a study of T cell responses to AZD1222 COVID-19 vaccine. V lost 3 bases and J 4 bases, leaving 16 bases between the germline ends. Germline CDR1 reads SGHNT; CDR2 reads YYREEE (reference sequence). This CDR3 comprises 16 residues. Clones were sequenced by immunoSEQ multiplex PCR, and TCRdb holds only the in-frame ones, with some missing. This table has approximately 100,000 clones, around nine tenths appearing once. The sample here was peripheral blood, taken on day 0 of AZD1222 vaccination. The J gene is TRBJ2-2, the V gene TRBV5-4; D might be TRBD2 (6 bases). This TCR was recovered from an adult in good health. CDR3 sequence (DNA): TGTGCCAGCAGCTCACGGACTACTGGCCCCACCGGGGAGCTGTTTTTT. This sequence encodes CASSSRTTGPTGELFF.